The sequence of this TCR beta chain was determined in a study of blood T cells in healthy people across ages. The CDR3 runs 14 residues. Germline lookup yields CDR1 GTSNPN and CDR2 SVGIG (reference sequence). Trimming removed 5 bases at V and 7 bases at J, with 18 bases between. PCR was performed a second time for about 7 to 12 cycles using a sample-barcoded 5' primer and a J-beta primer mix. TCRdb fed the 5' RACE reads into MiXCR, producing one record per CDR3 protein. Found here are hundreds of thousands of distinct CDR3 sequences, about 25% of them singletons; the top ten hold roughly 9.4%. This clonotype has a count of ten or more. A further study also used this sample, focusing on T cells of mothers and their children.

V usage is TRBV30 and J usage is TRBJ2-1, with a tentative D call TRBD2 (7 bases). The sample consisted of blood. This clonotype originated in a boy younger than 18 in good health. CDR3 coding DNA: TGTGCCTGGTCTACGGGGGGCCGAGGTAATGAGCAGTTCTTC. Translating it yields CAWSTGGRGNEQFF.